The 19 T cell receptor beta chains reported below all come from one sample, sequenced in a study of blood T cell repertoires in COVID-19. Sequenced by immunoSEQ multiplex PCR; TCRdb stores in-frame clones only, minus some. Of some 220,000 clones listed, around 82% are singletons. Sequenced: peripheral blood. The receptors here all came from a human donor in a cohort sampled during active COVID-19.

With regard to this clone: This may arise from a read error, as a much more abundant clone is one base away. V and J are TRBV4-1 and TRBJ1-4; D is unclear. The length of the CDR3 is 16 residues. V was trimmed by 1 base and J by 3 bases, leaving 12 bases between them. CDR1 is MGHRA, CDR2 YSYEKL, per germline. DNA for the CDR3: TGCGCCAGCAGCCAAGGCCCTCAGGAGGCTAATGAAAAACTGTTTTTT. It specifies CASSQGPQEANEKLFF.

This chain uses TRBV3-1 (or the pseudogene TRBV3-2) with TRBJ1-3; tentatively, D is TRBD1 (6 bases). V dropped 3 bases and J dropped 8 bases, with 11 bases sitting between them. The CDR3 is made up of 13 amino acids. Germline assignment: CDR1 LGHDT and CDR2 YNNKEL (reference sequence). The chain's CDR3 is CASSHKGGDTIYF. The CDR3 DNA follows: TGTGCCAGCAGCCACAAAGGGGGGGACACCATATATTTT.

J is TRBJ2-1 and V is TRBV7-9; D might be TRBD1 (6 bases). This CDR3 has 17 residues. Trimming took 2 bases from V and 4 from J, leaving 18 bases between them. Germline assignment: CDR1 SEHNR and CDR2 FQNEAQ (reference sequence). CDR3 in amino acids: CASSLFSSVDRYNEQFF. In nucleotides, the CDR3 is TGTGCCAGCAGCTTATTTTCGTCGGTGGACAGATACAATGAGCAGTTCTTC.

The chain combines TRBV24-1 with TRBJ2-2; 7 bases are shared with TRBD1. Trimming at V came to 4 bases and at J to 4 bases, leaving 8 bases not matched to a gene. This CDR3 is 16 amino acids long. Germline V gene sequence: CDR1 KGHDR, CDR2 SFDVKD. This CDR3 is CATSDSWDSLTGELFF. The CDR3 DNA reads TGTGCCACCAGTGACTCCTGGGACAGCCTCACCGGGGAGCTGTTTTTT.

The V gene is TRBV30, the J gene TRBJ1-6, with TRBD1 matching over 7 bases. This CDR3 comprises 16 residues. J lost 10 bases, V lost 4 bases, and 16 bases had no gene match. Germline V gene sequence: CDR1 GTSNPN, CDR2 SVGIG (reference sequence). CDR3 loop: CAWTQRVDRSRSPLHF. CDR3 bases: TGTGCCTGGACCCAGCGAGTGGACAGGTCACGCTCACCCCTCCACTTT.

The V gene is TRBV5-4, the J gene TRBJ2-3, with D possibly matching TRBD2 (5 bases). Trimming shortened V by 6 bases and J by 4 bases, and 15 bases separated the two germline ends. The CDR3 has 14 residues. Germline CDR1 reads SGHNT; CDR2 reads YYREEE (reference sequence). The chain's CDR3 is CASTSGSEADTQYF. The CDR3 DNA is TGTGCCAGCACCTCGGGATCGGAGGCAGATACGCAGTATTTT.

The J gene is TRBJ2-1, the V gene TRBV9; 7 positions agree with TRBD1. This CDR3 comprises 14 residues. The V segment lost 4 bases and the J segment 8 bases; nucleotides outside the gene matches: 9. The germline V gene has CDR1 SGDLS and CDR2 YYNGEE. CDR3 nucleotides: TGTGCCAGCAGCCCGAGGACAGGAATGGATGAGCAGTTCTTC. As protein: CASSPRTGMDEQFF.

CDR3 loop: CASSLFGGAYEQYF. The CDR3 region has the DNA TGTGCCAGCAGCTTGTTTGGGGGGGCCTACGAGCAGTACTTC. The chain recombines TRBV5-6 with TRBJ2-7, with 7 bases that match TRBD2. The V gene's germline CDR1 is SGHDT and CDR2 YYEEEE. The CDR3 is 14 amino acids. V gave up 1 base and J gave up 2 bases; unmatched junction bases: 3.

This clone was detected only once. This sequence joins TRBV3-1 (or the pseudogene TRBV3-2) and TRBJ1-2; tentative D call: TRBD1 (5 bases). V lost 3 bases to trimming and J lost 4 bases, with 9 bases between them. This CDR3 is 13 amino acids long. Germline CDR1 and CDR2: LGHDT and YNNKEL (reference sequence). The CDR3 protein is CASSQTAVYGYTF. The CDR3 DNA reads as TGTGCCAGCAGCCAGACAGCCGTCTATGGCTACACCTTC.

The DNA of the CDR3 is TGTGCCAGCGGACTGGGGAGCACAGATACGCAGTATTTT. Encoded protein: CASGLGSTDTQYF. The chain joins TRBV2 to TRBJ2-3; D perhaps matches TRBD2 (5 bases). The CDR3 has 13 residues. Trimming left V 8 bases short and J 0 bases short, with 9 bases between. Germline loops: CDR1 SNHLY, CDR2 FYNNEI.

The chain combines TRBV5-1 with TRBJ2-5; D not certain. Per germline, CDR1 SGHRS and CDR2 YFSETQ. The CDR3 consists of 13 residues. Deletions cut 4 bases from V and 4 bases from J, with 11 bases between. The CDR3 reads CASSIRVGETQYF. In nucleotides, the CDR3 is TGCGCCAGCAGCATCCGGGTCGGAGAGACCCAGTACTTC.

J is TRBJ2-3 and V is TRBV27, with 7 nucleotides matching TRBD2. The CDR3 runs to 13 residues. Germline loops: CDR1 MNHEY, CDR2 SMNVEV (reference sequence). Trimming removed 5 bases from V and 7 bases from J; junction bases left unmatched: 6. Here the CDR3 reads CASSMTSRNTQYF. CDR3 DNA: TGTGCCAGCAGTATGACTAGCAGGAATACGCAGTATTTT.

The chain carries TRBV19 and TRBJ1-2; tentative D call: TRBD1 (5 bases). Germline V gene sequence: CDR1 LNHDA, CDR2 SQIVND (reference sequence). V was trimmed by 3 bases and J by 3 bases, leaving 8 bases between them. The CDR3 consists of 13 residues. The CDR3 DNA is TGTGCCAGTAGTATGGAGGGGTACTATGGCTACACCTTC. Protein: CASSMEGYYGYTF.

V and J are TRBV11-3 and TRBJ2-7, with TRBD1 matching over 8 bases. J gave up 6 bases and V 4 bases, and 5 bases lay outside the gene matches. There are 13 residues in the CDR3. Germline lookup yields CDR1 SGHNT and CDR2 YENEEA. The CDR3, as DNA: TGTGCCAGCAGCTCAGGGGGCCAGAGCGAGCAGTACTTC. It is translated as CASSSGGQSEQYF.

This chain joins TRBV12-3 or TRBV12-4 and TRBJ1-2, with TRBD1 matching over 8 bases. The J segment lost 6 bases and the V segment lost 4 bases, leaving 4 bases of the junction unmatched. CDR3 length: 13 amino acids. The DNA for the CDR3 is TGTGCCAGCAGTTCTGGACAGGGCAATGGCTACACCTTC. It codes for CASSSGQGNGYTF.

The V gene is TRBV9, the J gene TRBJ1-2; a weak D match, TRBD1 (5 bases). The CDR3 is 15 residues long. Trimming left V 3 bases short and J 2 bases short, with 14 bases between. Germline lookup yields CDR1 SGDLS and CDR2 YYNGEE. In DNA, the CDR3 is TGTGCCAGCAGCGCCGGGACGGAGGGGAACTATGGCTACACCTTC. It encodes CASSAGTEGNYGYTF.

The chain uses TRBV19 and TRBJ1-5, with D hard to call. This CDR3 is 17 amino acids long. Trimming pared 5 bases from V and 0 bases from J, leaving 17 bases between. From germline, CDR1 is LNHDA and CDR2 SQIVND (reference sequence). CDR3 bases: TGTGCCAGTAGTTTTCTATCGGGTTCCTATAGCAATCAGCCCCAGCATTTT. It codes for CASSFLSGSYSNQPQHF.

The gene calls are TRBV7-2 and TRBJ1-2; possible D gene TRBD1, 6 bases. Germline V gene data show CDR1 as SGHTA and CDR2 as FQGNSA. The CDR3 has 15 amino acids. Trimming removed 5 bases at V and 4 bases at J, with 17 bases between. CDR3 in amino acids: CASSLPTGITYGYTF. In DNA form, the CDR3 reads TGTGCCAGCAGCCTGCCGACAGGTATCACCTATGGCTACACCTTC.

The chain carries TRBV7-9 and TRBJ1-2; D may be TRBD1 (6 bases). CDR1 and CDR2 from the germline V gene are SEHNR and FQNEAQ (reference sequence). CDR3 size: 14 residues. V shed 1 base and J shed 2 bases, with 8 bases lying between them. The DNA for the CDR3 is TGTGCCAGCAGCTTAGGACAGGCCAACTATGGCTACACCTTC. It translates to CASSLGQANYGYTF. Combining the CDR3 with reference TRBV7-9 and TRBJ1-2 gives the whole variable domain DTGVSQNPRHKITKRGQNVTFRCDPISEHNRLYWYRQTLGQGPEFLTYFQNEAQLEKSRLLSDRFSAERPKGSFSTLEIQRTEQGDSAMYLCASSLGQANYGYTFGSGTRLTVV.